This entry is about one TCR beta chain. The data stem from a study of CD8 T cells in Susac syndrome. Trimming took 0 bases from V and 8 from J, leaving 12 bases between them. CDR1 is SGHDT and CDR2 is YYEEEE in the germline V gene. This CDR3 comprises 15 residues. An amount of RNA that ranged from about 0.45 to 1 ug was reverse transcribed with random hexamers. The CDR3 of TCR beta was amplified by immunoSEQ multiplex PCR across 54 Vbeta and 13 Jbeta. TCRdb independently ran MiXCR on the immunoSEQ multiplex PCR reads; one entry per CDR3 protein. This sample has roughly 120,000 distinct CDR3 sequences, with around 92% found just once. TEMRA cells were enriched by FACS, while CD8+ and CD4+ T cells were obtained through a negative isolation that was performed magnetically.

This sequence was found in a human donor with multiple sclerosis. The J gene is TRBJ1-6, the V gene TRBV5-6; weak D call: TRBD1 (5 bases). The sequencing input was CD4+ T cells from PBMCs. For the CDR3, the DNA is TGTGCCAGCAGCTTGGGGTGGCGAGGGGATTCACCCCTCCACTTT. Amino acids: CASSLGWRGDSPLHF.